Following are 26 T cell receptor beta chains from one sample sequenced in a study of blood T cell repertoires in COVID-19. Method: immunoSEQ multiplex PCR; TCRdb's copy keeps in-frame clones and lacks some. The data show more than 150,000 clones, 75% to 85% seen once. Sequencing was performed on peripheral blood. These TCRs come from a man in his 60s with acute or convalescent COVID-19.

This clone was found once. The V and J genes are TRBV5-6 and TRBJ2-3, with D tentatively TRBD1 (5 bases). The CDR3 is 17 residues long. CDR1 and CDR2 from the germline V gene are SGHDT and YYEEEE. V was trimmed by 1 base and J by 4 bases, leaving 19 bases between them. The CDR3 reads CASSLLTAEFGPDTQYF. As DNA, the CDR3 is TGTGCCAGCAGCTTGTTGACAGCCGAATTTGGACCAGATACGCAGTATTTT. Complete variable domain (other parts from reference TRBV5-6 and TRBJ2-3): DAGVTQSPTHLIKTRGQQVTLRCSPKSGHDTVSWYQQALGQGPQFIFQYYEEEERQRGNFPDRFSGHQFPNYSSELNVNALLLGDSALYLCASSLLTAEFGPDTQYFGPGTRLTVL.

CDR3 coding DNA: TGTGCCAGCAGTTACAGCAGGGGATATGGGGACGAGCAGTACTTC. The encoded protein is CASSYSRGYGDEQYF. V usage is TRBV6-6 and J usage is TRBJ2-7, with a tentative D call TRBD1 (6 bases). The germline gives CDR1 MNHNY, CDR2 SVGAGI (reference sequence). CDR3 length: 15 amino acids. V dropped 2 bases and J dropped 5 bases, with 16 bases sitting between them.

This chain connects TRBV9 to TRBJ2-1; 8 bases agree with TRBD1. Germline values: CDR1 SGDLS, CDR2 YYNGEE. There are 14 residues in the CDR3. V shed 0 bases, J shed 9 bases, and the junction held 5 bases outside the gene matches. The CDR3 loop reads CASSVGTGLSEQFF. CDR3 coding DNA: TGTGCCAGCAGCGTAGGGACAGGGCTAAGTGAGCAGTTCTTC.

The V gene is TRBV5-1, the J gene TRBJ2-5; 7 nucleotides agree with TRBD1. This CDR3 spans 15 amino acids. With 0 bases clipped from V and 7 bases from J, the junction kept 9 bases outside the gene matches. Germline CDR1 reads SGHRS; CDR2 reads YFSETQ. The CDR3 DNA sequence: TGCGCCAGCAGCTTGGACAGGACAGGCACGGGGACCCAGTACTTC. It yields the protein CASSLDRTGTGTQYF.

This sequence joins TRBV10-3 and TRBJ1-2; 12 bases match TRBD1. CDR1 is ENHRY, CDR2 SYGVKD, per germline. The CDR3 contains 17 residues. V was clipped by 2 bases and J by 5 bases; unmatched bases: 9. CDR3 in amino acids: CAISEPMGQGAGYGYTF. The CDR3 DNA reads TGTGCCATCAGTGAGCCCATGGGACAGGGGGCCGGGTATGGCTACACCTTC.

The chain carries TRBV7-3 and TRBJ2-1, with D perhaps TRBD1 (7 bases). The germline V and J ends were trimmed by 0 bases and 9 bases, with 18 bases remaining between them. Germline lookup yields CDR1 SGHTA and CDR2 FQGTGA. This CDR3 spans 16 amino acids. CDR3: CASSLTGGGIKGEQFF. In DNA form, the CDR3 reads TGTGCCAGCAGCTTAACAGGGGGCGGGATAAAGGGTGAGCAGTTCTTC.

The chain joins TRBV7-2 to TRBJ1-1, with unresolved D. The CDR3 totals 13 residues. V lost 5 bases to trimming and J lost 8 bases, with 15 bases between them. CDR1 and CDR2 (germline): SGHTA, FQGNSA. Here the CDR3 DNA reads TGTGCCAGCAGCGCAGTGGCCTACGGGGAAGCTTTCTTT. Protein sequence: CASSAVAYGEAFF. The whole variable domain, filled in from reference TRBV7-2 and TRBJ1-1, reads GAGVSQSPSNKVTEKGKDVELRCDPISGHTALYWYRQSLGQGLEFLIYFQGNSAPDKSGLPSDRFSAERTGGSVSTLTIQRTQQEDSAVYLCASSAVAYGEAFFGQGTRLTVV.

This chain joins TRBV7-2 and TRBJ2-3, with 10 nucleotides matching TRBD2. The trim removed 5 bases at V and 4 bases at J, leaving 6 bases unmatched. Germline assignment: CDR1 SGHTA and CDR2 FQGNSA. This CDR3 comprises 15 residues. The CDR3 DNA is TGTGCCAGCAGCGTGAGCGGGGGGGCCCCAGATACGCAGTATTTT. Protein: CASSVSGGAPDTQYF.

The CDR3 loop reads CASSTGQGRQPQHF. As DNA, the CDR3 is TGTGCCAGCAGCACAGGCCAGGGTAGACAGCCCCAGCATTTT. This chain uses TRBV5-6 with TRBJ1-5, with TRBD1 as a possible D gene (5 bases). This CDR3 has 14 amino acids. V lost 4 bases and J lost 7, with 15 bases in between. CDR1 and CDR2 from the germline V gene are SGHDT and YYEEEE.

The chain links TRBV24-1 to TRBJ2-1, with 9 positions matching TRBD2. Germline-derived CDR1 and CDR2 are KGHDR and SFDVKD. CDR3 length equals 18 residues. V shed 6 bases and J 0 bases; nucleotides not matched to a gene: 11. CDR3 in amino acids: CATSRRESGRSSYNEQFF. For the CDR3, the DNA is TGTGCCACCAGTCGCAGGGAGAGCGGGAGGTCCTCCTACAATGAGCAGTTCTTC.

The chain combines TRBV6-5 with TRBJ2-2; D may be TRBD1 (5 bases). This CDR3 is built from 13 residues. V was trimmed by 6 bases and J by 5 bases, leaving 10 bases between them. Looked up from germline, CDR1 is MNHEY and CDR2 is SVGAGI. The CDR3 loop is CASRLQGTGELFF. CDR3 nucleotide sequence: TGTGCCAGCAGGCTTCAGGGTACCGGGGAGCTGTTTTTT.

The rearrangement uses TRBV28 and TRBJ2-7, with no clear D. Germline CDR1 reads MDHEN; CDR2 reads SYDVKM. The CDR3 totals 11 residues. V shed 4 bases and J shed 2 bases, with 3 bases lying between them. The CDR3 spells CASSSAYEQYF. The CDR3 nucleotides are TGTGCCAGCAGTTCCGCCTACGAGCAGTACTTC.

The chain couples TRBV3-1 (or the pseudogene TRBV3-2) to TRBJ2-3; no clear D gene. Germline assignment: CDR1 LGHDT and CDR2 YNNKEL (reference sequence). The CDR3 sequence is 14 residues long. V gave up 1 base and J gave up 2 bases, with 7 bases separating them. CDR3 region: CASSQGLFTDTQYF. The CDR3 coding sequence is TGTGCCAGCAGCCAAGGTCTCTTCACAGATACGCAGTATTTT.

The rearrangement uses TRBV28 and TRBJ1-1; 9 positions match TRBD1. Trimming took 8 bases from V and 1 from J; bases not matched to a gene: 2. Germline V lookup: CDR1 MDHEN, CDR2 SYDVKM. This CDR3 is built from 13 residues. The DNA for the CDR3 is TGTGCCAGCTTGACAGGGGGGAACACTGAAGCTTTCTTT. It specifies CASLTGGNTEAFF.

The gene calls are TRBV24-1 and TRBJ2-1, with 7 positions matching TRBD2. Trimming removed 3 bases from V and 0 bases from J; junction bases left unmatched: 16. Germline CDR1 reads KGHDR; CDR2 reads SFDVKD. This CDR3 spans 20 amino acids. The CDR3 is CATSDRGSSGITSSYNEQFF. Here the CDR3 DNA reads TGTGCCACCAGTGATCGCGGTTCCAGCGGGATTACGAGCTCCTACAATGAGCAGTTCTTC.

This chain uses TRBV23-1 with TRBJ2-3, with D possibly being TRBD2 (6 bases). TRBV23-1 is flagged as an ORF with uncertain function. The V gene lost 6 bases and the J gene lost 1 base, with 11 bases spanning the gap. The CDR3 extends over 14 amino acids. The CDR3 here is CASRRRRGTDTQYF. For the CDR3, the DNA is TGCGCCAGCAGAAGAAGGAGGGGCACAGATACGCAGTATTTT.

This chain uses TRBV10-3 with TRBJ1-1, with a weak D call TRBD1 (5 bases). The CDR3 consists of 14 residues. Germline values: CDR1 ENHRY, CDR2 SYGVKD. V lost 4 bases, J lost 3 bases, and 12 bases lay in between. The CDR3 bases are TGTGCCATCAGTGGAATAGGGGCCGACACTGAAGCTTTCTTT. It is translated as CAISGIGADTEAFF.

V is TRBV9 and J is TRBJ2-1, with D possibly being TRBD2 (6 bases). V shed 3 bases and J shed 10 bases, with 11 bases lying between them. Germline-derived CDR1 and CDR2 are SGDLS and YYNGEE. The CDR3 is 12 residues long. CDR3 residues: CASSEEGWEQFF. CDR3 DNA: TGTGCCAGCAGCGAGGAGGGGTGGGAGCAGTTCTTC.

The gene calls are TRBV5-1 and TRBJ2-5; 7 nucleotides line up with TRBD1. The germline V gene has CDR1 SGHRS and CDR2 YFSETQ. V trimming: 4 bases; J trimming: 4 bases; junction bases outside the gene matches: 7. This CDR3 spans 14 amino acids. CDR3 in amino acids: CASSTTPGGETQYF. The CDR3 DNA is TGCGCCAGCAGCACAACACCAGGGGGAGAGACCCAGTACTTC.

In its sample, this clone was seen once. The V and J genes are TRBV6-5 and TRBJ2-6, with D tentatively TRBD1 (5 bases). Germline V CDR1 and CDR2: MNHEY, SVGAGI. Trimming left V 2 bases short and J 1 base short, with 6 bases between. The CDR3 spans 15 residues. CDR3 sequence (DNA): TGTGCCAGCAGTTACAGGGGTTCTGGGGCCAACGTCCTGACTTTC. Protein product: CASSYRGSGANVLTF.

V gene TRBV19 combines with J gene TRBJ2-2, with 8 bases fitting TRBD2. The CDR3 consists of 16 residues. Germline V CDR1 and CDR2: LNHDA, SQIVND (reference sequence). Trimming at V came to 3 bases and at J to 4 bases, leaving 7 bases not matched to a gene. CDR3 nucleotide sequence: TGTGCCAGTAGTATGCGGACGGGGGGGCCCACCGGGGAGCTGTTTTTT. Translation gives CASSMRTGGPTGELFF.

This clone occurred a few times. J is TRBJ2-7 and V is TRBV6-5; tentatively, D is TRBD1 (6 bases). The germline gives CDR1 MNHEY, CDR2 SVGAGI. The length of the CDR3 is 14 residues. Trimming removed 0 bases from V and 2 bases from J, with 8 bases in between. The chain's CDR3 is CASSYSTGPYEQYF. CDR3 DNA sequence: TGTGCCAGCAGTTACTCGACAGGCCCCTACGAGCAGTACTTC.

The chain has TRBV4-2 and TRBJ2-7; D not certain. CDR3 length: 13 residues. Trimming shortened V by 0 bases and J by 4 bases, and 7 bases separated the two germline ends. Germline V gene lookup returns CDR1 LGHNA and CDR2 YNFKEQ. The CDR3 reads CASSQDGWYEQYF. For the CDR3, the DNA is TGTGCCAGCAGCCAAGACGGTTGGTACGAGCAGTACTTC.

The chain uses TRBV30 and TRBJ1-1, with unresolved D. There are 13 residues in the CDR3. In germline, CDR1 is GTSNPN, CDR2 SVGIG (reference sequence). V lost 2 bases and J 0 bases, leaving 7 bases between the germline ends. The DNA for the CDR3 is TGTGCCTGGAGTACACAACTGAACACTGAAGCTTTCTTT. Translating gives CAWSTQLNTEAFF.

V gene TRBV7-9 combines with J gene TRBJ2-1; D is unresolved. The CDR3 consists of 15 residues. With 1 base removed from V and 5 bases from J, the gap between germline ends came to 12 bases. CDR1 is SEHNR, CDR2 FQNEAQ, per germline (reference sequence). The CDR3 protein is CASSLGVAVNNEQFF. The CDR3 DNA sequence: TGTGCCAGCAGCTTAGGAGTAGCAGTCAACAATGAGCAGTTCTTC.

This chain uses TRBV6-2 or TRBV6-3 with TRBJ1-5; 7 bases match TRBD1. Germline V gene sequence: CDR1 MNHEY, CDR2 SVGEGT. V gave up 6 bases and J gave up 1 base; unmatched junction bases: 12. The CDR3 totals 17 residues. CDR3 nucleotides: TGTGCCAGCAGCACCGGGACAGCGGGTGGGAGCAATCAGCCCCAGCATTTT. Protein product: CASSTGTAGGSNQPQHF.